This T cell receptor beta chain is drawn from a study of T cell repertoires in cytomegalovirus infection. The V gene lost 6 bases and the J gene lost 2 bases, with 11 bases spanning the gap. The CDR3 length is 14 residues. CDR1 and CDR2 from the germline V gene are SGHTA and FQGNSA. The sample holds many counts of this clonotype. TCRdb called the reads again in MiXCR, with one record for every CDR3 protein. The sample has more than 150,000 distinct CDR3 sequences, 15% to 20% seen once. Sequencing used PBMCs. This sequence was found in a human donor in good health (CMV status not recorded). Some clones in this sample may be carry-over from other donors' samples. This chain links TRBV7-2 with TRBJ1-3, with D unresolved. The CDR3 protein is CASRDERAGNTIYF. The CDR3, as DNA: TGTGCCAGCAGGGATGAGCGGGCTGGAAACACCATATATTTT.